This T cell receptor (beta chain) was profiled in a study of PD-1 blockade in classical Hodgkin lymphoma. Findings and limits, study-wide: Patients starting nivolumab less than 1 year after ASCT had lower diversity and were excluded from later analyses. Complete responders matched newly diagnosed patients in baseline diversity.

Regarding time point: cycle 4 day 1 (C4D1), after 6 weeks of nivolumab. In every patient, relapse followed autologous stem cell transplantation, while exposure to brentuximab vedotin differed. On this clone: Its cognate antigen is unknown.

Germline V CDR1 and CDR2: MNHEY, SVGAGI. V lost 6 bases and J lost 0, with 11 bases in between. The CDR3 totals 15 residues. Only in-frame clones appear in the TCRdb table, and some are missing; sequencing was by immunoSEQ multiplex PCR. The sample has tens of thousands of clones, around 79% seen once; the top ten hold around 18%. J is TRBJ1-4 and V is TRBV6-5; unclear D gene. The clonotype comes from a human donor with classical Hodgkin lymphoma. The source was peripheral blood mononuclear cells (PBMCs), collected before the fourth cycle of nivolumab. As DNA, the CDR3 is TGTGCCAGCAGGGGCGGCCCTGCAACTAATGAAAAACTGTTTTTT. It yields the protein CASRGGPATNEKLFF.